The 10 T cell receptor beta chains below all came from one sample that was sequenced in a study of cytomegalovirus exposure and HLA in healthy donors. The PCR had 60 Vbeta and 13 Jbeta primers. This table comes from immunoSEQ multiplex PCR, and its TCRdb copy is limited to in-frame clones, with some not included. The sample has 98,000 or so clones, 76% seen once. Sample: PBMCs. These receptors all stem from a middle-aged man in good health and CMV-seronegative.

The chain couples TRBV7-2 to TRBJ2-7; no clear D. The CDR3 totals 13 residues. V dropped 8 bases and J dropped 3 bases, with 14 bases sitting between them. Germline assignment: CDR1 SGHTA and CDR2 FQGNSA. The CDR3 DNA is TGTGCCAGCGGCCCGGAGTTCTACTACGAGCAGTACTTC. Translated: CASGPEFYYEQYF.

The chain recombines TRBV7-3 with TRBJ2-1, with TRBD2 matching over 13 bases. Germline V gene data show CDR1 as SGHTA and CDR2 as FQGTGA. The CDR3 has 14 residues. J was trimmed by 10 bases and V by 6 bases; bases with no gene match: 6. CDR3 in DNA: TGTGCCAGCAGTAGCGGACTAGCGGGGGACGAGCAGTTCTTC. It encodes CASSSGLAGDEQFF.

This chain connects TRBV28 to TRBJ2-7; possible D gene TRBD2, 6 bases. The CDR3 runs to 11 residues. Deletions cut 7 bases from V and 4 bases from J, with 8 bases between. Germline values: CDR1 MDHEN, CDR2 SYDVKM. In nucleotides, the CDR3 is TGTGCCAGCACCCGGGAGTACGAGCAGTACTTC. Translation gives CASTREYEQYF.

The V and J genes are TRBV14 and TRBJ2-5; 7 bases map to TRBD1. V gave up 1 base and J gave up 4 bases; unmatched junction bases: 9. The germline CDR1 and CDR2 sequences are SGHDN and FVKESK. The CDR3 has 16 residues. Here the CDR3 reads CASSQGLRGLGETQYF. The CDR3 DNA sequence: TGTGCCAGCAGCCAAGGGCTCAGGGGGTTGGGAGAGACCCAGTACTTC.

About this clone: An end of the junction does not agree with germline; a read error may underlie this. The V and J genes are TRBV7-9 and TRBJ2-7, with 11 positions matching TRBD1. Germline CDR1 SEHNR, CDR2 FQNEAQ (reference sequence). The CDR3 is 14 amino acids. The CDR3 DNA follows: TGTTCCAGCAGCGATGGACAGGGGGCTCACGAGCAGTACTTC. It is translated as CSSSDGQGAHEQYF. Full variable domain (rest looked up from reference TRBV7-9 and TRBJ2-7): DTGVSQNPRHKITKRGQNVTFRCDPISEHNRLYWYRQTLGQGPEFLTYFQNEAQLEKSRLLSDRFSAERPKGSFSTLEIQRTEQGDSAMYLCSSSDGQGAHEQYFGPGTRLTVT.

The chain employs TRBV21-1 and TRBJ1-1; the table calls TRBD1, which could not be checked here. TRBV21-1 is shown as a pseudogene. The CDR3 consists of 14 residues. The CDR3 region is CASRSRTGDTEAFF. The CDR3 DNA reads as TGTGCCAGCAGGTCTCGGACAGGGGACACTGAAGCTTTCTTT.

V and J are TRBV7-8 and TRBJ1-5; 9 nucleotides line up with TRBD1. The ends lost 5 bases at V and 6 bases at J; junction bases unmatched: 5. Germline lookup yields CDR1 SGHVS and CDR2 FQNEAQ. CDR3 size: 14 residues. The CDR3 DNA reads TGTGCCAGCAGCCTTCGGGACAGGGTTCAGCCCCAGCATTTT. As protein: CASSLRDRVQPQHF.

The chain combines TRBV9 with TRBJ2-3; 8 bases fit TRBD2. The junction had 15 bases not matched to a gene; V was cut back by 3 bases and J by 0 bases. CDR3 length: 19 residues. The germline V gene has CDR1 SGDLS and CDR2 YYNGEE. The CDR3 reads CASSGRSGSGLSSTDTQYF. The CDR3 DNA sequence: TGTGCCAGCAGCGGGAGAAGCGGGAGCGGCCTTTCTAGCACAGATACGCAGTATTTT.

By its share, this clone is medium-sized. V gene TRBV6-4 combines with J gene TRBJ2-3, with D perhaps TRBD1 (7 bases). The CDR3 runs to 15 residues. Trimming took off 3 bases at V and 4 bases at J, with 14 bases between the two ends. Germline V gene sequence: CDR1 MRHNA, CDR2 SNTAGT. The CDR3, as DNA: TGTGCCAGCAGTGAAGGCAGGGGGGACCCAGATACGCAGTATTTT. Translation: CASSEGRGDPDTQYF.

The genes are TRBV19 and TRBJ2-7; 8 bases align to TRBD1. The J segment lost 3 bases and the V segment lost 4 bases, leaving 11 bases of the junction unmatched. Germline values: CDR1 LNHDA, CDR2 SQIVND (reference sequence). This CDR3 spans 16 amino acids. The CDR3 bases are TGTGCCAGTAGTACCTCGGACAGGGCGCGCGACTACGAGCAGTACTTC. This gives the protein CASSTSDRARDYEQYF. The full variable domain, in which reference TRBV19 and TRBJ2-7 provide the parts outside the CDR3, is DGGITQSPKYLFRKEGQNVTLSCEQNLNHDAMYWYRQDPGQGLRLIYYSQIVNDFQKGDIAEGYSVSREKKESFPLTVTSAQKNPTAFYLCASSTSDRARDYEQYFGPGTRLTVT.